These 13 T cell receptor beta chains were all obtained from the same sample, sequenced in a study of CD4+ T cells in melanoma. Generated by immunoSEQ multiplex PCR, the TCRdb table keeps only in-frame clones and is missing some. The sample contains over 10,000 clones, 70% to 80% of which appear only once. Sequenced sample: cells from a culture (not recorded whether cultured in vitro). Receptors were obtained from a human donor with melanoma.

This clone was detected only once. V is TRBV15 and J is TRBJ2-2, with a tentative D call TRBD1 (5 bases). The germline CDR1 and CDR2 sequences are LNHNV and YYDKDF (reference sequence). The CDR3 has 14 amino acids. V shed 5 bases and J shed 6 bases, with 13 bases lying between them. CDR3 residues: CATSLTAGSGELFF. CDR3 DNA: TGTGCCACCAGCCTCACGGCAGGGTCCGGGGAGCTGTTTTTT.

The chain has TRBV5-5 and TRBJ1-1; a weak D match, TRBD1 (6 bases). V lost 2 bases and J lost 1, with 9 bases in between. The CDR3 consists of 14 residues. Per germline, CDR1 SGHKS and CDR2 YYEKEE (reference sequence). The CDR3 reads CASSLQGGNTEAFF. The CDR3 DNA reads TGTGCCAGCAGCTTACAGGGTGGGAACACTGAAGCTTTCTTT. The entire variable domain, with the rest obtained from reference TRBV5-5 and TRBJ1-1, is as follows: DAGVTQSPTHLIKTRGQQVTLRCSPISGHKSVSWYQQVLGQGPQFIFQYYEKEERGRGNFPDRFSARQFPNYSSELNVNALLLGDSALYLCASSLQGGNTEAFFGQGTRLTVV.

The chain couples TRBV6-6 to TRBJ1-2; 7 nucleotides align to TRBD1. The J segment lost 4 bases and the V segment lost 6 bases, leaving 8 bases of the junction unmatched. Germline assignment: CDR1 MNHNY and CDR2 SVGAGI (reference sequence). The CDR3 is made up of 14 amino acids. This CDR3 is CASRSTGTAYGYTF. CDR3 DNA sequence: TGTGCCAGCAGAAGTACCGGGACAGCCTATGGCTACACCTTC.

V usage is TRBV11-2 and J usage is TRBJ2-3; perhaps D is TRBD1 or TRBD2 (6 bases each). The germline V gene has CDR1 SGHAT and CDR2 FQNNGV. The CDR3 extends over 16 amino acids. Between the trimmed V and J ends, which lost 5 bases and 0 bases, there was a span of 15 bases. Here the CDR3 reads CASSPGAGTSTDTQYF. For the CDR3, the DNA is TGTGCCAGCAGCCCAGGGGCGGGGACTAGCACAGATACGCAGTATTTT.

This clone occurred once. The chain uses TRBV6-1 and TRBJ1-3; no reliable D call. Germline V gene data show CDR1 as MNHNS and CDR2 as SASEGT. This CDR3 region has 15 residues. The V gene lost 2 bases and the J gene lost 0 bases, with 8 bases spanning the gap. CDR3 nucleotide sequence: TGTGCCAGCAGTGAAAGTATGAGCTCTGGAAACACCATATATTTT. Translated: CASSESMSSGNTIYF.

The chain is built from TRBV6-1 and TRBJ2-3, with D hard to call. Per germline, CDR1 MNHNS and CDR2 SASEGT. Trimming took off 8 bases at V and 2 bases at J, with 11 bases between the two ends. The CDR3 spans 13 residues. The CDR3 spells CASAGLNTDTQYF. The CDR3 coding sequence is TGTGCCAGCGCTGGGCTTAACACAGATACGCAGTATTTT.

CDR3 bases: TGTGCCAGTAGTATCGGCAGGGGAACAGAGACCCAGTACTTC. This sequence encodes CASSIGRGTETQYF. The chain links TRBV19 to TRBJ2-5, with D tentatively TRBD1 (6 bases). Trimming shortened V by 3 bases and J by 4 bases, and 12 bases separated the two germline ends. The germline CDR1 and CDR2 sequences are LNHDA and SQIVND (reference sequence). This CDR3 region has 14 residues.

This chain links TRBV11-2 with TRBJ1-2; 9 nucleotides agree with TRBD1. Germline V CDR1 and CDR2: SGHAT, FQNNGV. V lost 5 bases and J lost 7; bases outside the gene matches: 14. The CDR3 has 16 amino acids. In DNA form, the CDR3 reads TGTGCCAGCAGCCACACAATCGACAGGGGGGGTACTGGCTACACCTTC. Translation gives CASSHTIDRGGTGYTF.

The V call is TRBV27, the J call TRBJ1-6; D unclear. Trimming removed 1 base from V and 0 bases from J, with 19 bases in between. Germline-derived CDR1 and CDR2 are MNHEY and SMNVEV (reference sequence). The length of the CDR3 is 20 residues. CDR3 region: CASSLYRPHPADSYNSPLHF. CDR3 sequence (DNA): TGTGCCAGCAGTTTATACAGACCGCACCCGGCAGACTCCTATAATTCACCCCTCCACTTT.

Regarding this clone: The same CDR3 also results from other DNA sequences found in this sample. The rearrangement joins TRBV6-1 to TRBJ1-6; D unresolved. The V end was cut by 3 bases, the J end by 7 bases, with 7 bases between. Germline CDR1 and CDR2: MNHNS and SASEGT. This CDR3 comprises 13 residues. The CDR3 region is CASSEEGNSPLHF. Written as DNA, the CDR3 is TGTGCCAGCAGTGAGGAGGGCAATTCACCCCTCCACTTT.

V is TRBV11-1 and J is TRBJ1-2; the match to TRBD1 covers 8 bases. This CDR3 has 14 residues. V was clipped by 5 bases and J by 6 bases; unmatched bases: 8. Germline CDR1 and CDR2: SGHAT and FQDESV (reference sequence). Here the CDR3 DNA reads TGTGCCAGCAGCCGGTCGGGCAGGGGGCATGGCTACACCTTC. Translation: CASSRSGRGHGYTF.

This chain connects TRBV7-9 to TRBJ1-1; no firm D call. This CDR3 is 14 amino acids long. Germline-derived CDR1 and CDR2 are SEHNR and FQNEAQ (reference sequence). The germline V and J ends were trimmed by 5 bases and 1 base, with 11 bases remaining between them. CDR3 loop: CASSARGANTEAFF. DNA of the CDR3: TGTGCCAGCAGCGCCAGAGGCGCGAACACTGAAGCTTTCTTT.

V usage is TRBV6-1 and J usage is TRBJ2-1; D unclear. Deletions cut 5 bases from V and 2 bases from J, with 10 bases between. The V gene's germline CDR1 is MNHNS and CDR2 SASEGT. The CDR3 is 14 amino acids. The CDR3, as DNA: TGTGCCAGCAGTCCTCCCTACACCTACAATGAGCAGTTCTTC. It specifies CASSPPYTYNEQFF.